Described below is a single TCR beta chain sequence and its context. The data belong to a study of cytomegalovirus exposure and HLA in healthy donors. Primers: 60 Vbeta forward and 13 Jbeta reverse. Repertoires were generated with immunoSEQ multiplex PCR, while TCRdb's copy carries only in-frame clones and drops some. The sample records 150,000 to 180,000 clones, approximately 69% being singletons. Germline assignment: CDR1 SGDLS and CDR2 YYNGEE. CDR3 length equals 17 residues. V lost 6 bases and J lost 7; bases outside the gene matches: 12. Sequenced input: PBMCs. V gene TRBV9 combines with J gene TRBJ2-1, with 14 nucleotides matching TRBD2. The receptor comes from a man under 40 in good health and CMV-seronegative. CDR3 sequence reads: CASTDPTSGGATNEQFF. The CDR3 DNA follows: TGTGCCAGCACCGACCCGACTAGCGGGGGGGCCACGAATGAGCAGTTCTTC.